This is a list of T cell receptor beta chains from one sample in a study of long-term antiretroviral therapy in people with HIV. Repertoires were generated with immunoSEQ multiplex PCR, while TCRdb's copy carries only in-frame clones and drops some. The sample carries 20,000 to 25,000 clones, approximately 85% recorded once. The material sequenced was unsorted PBMCs, taken 1.5 years after starting antiretroviral therapy. Every receptor here comes from a man aged 25 to 40 with HIV. CDR3s include the opening cysteine and the closing phenylalanine or tryptophan. The order of the fields is V gene, clone size, J gene, D gene, CDR3 protein, CDR3 DNA. The D gene is left open where the match is weak. Clone size is stated in some rows and not others, as once, few, many or a class when expanded.

V gene: TRBV10-2; clone size: few; J gene: TRBJ2-7; D gene: NA; CDR3 protein: CASMGVGTTGEQYF; CDR3 DNA: TGCGCCAGCATGGGGGTCGGGACGACGGGCGAGCAGTACTTC
V gene: TRBV28; clone size: NA; J gene: TRBJ2-3; D gene: NA; CDR3 protein: CASSSPSGTDTQYF; CDR3 DNA: TGTGCCAGCAGTTCTCCCAGCGGCACAGATACGCAGTATTTT
V gene: TRBV7-2; clone size: NA; J gene: TRBJ1-5; D gene: TRBD1; CDR3 protein: CASSLGTRQGHQPQHF; CDR3 DNA: TGTGCCAGCAGCTTAGGAACGAGACAGGGACATCAGCCCCAGCATTTT
V gene: TRBV25-1; clone size: NA; J gene: TRBJ2-1; D gene: NA; CDR3 protein: CASSFSGNEQFF; CDR3 DNA: TGTGCCAGCAGTTTCAGTGGAAATGAGCAGTTCTTC
V gene: TRBV10-3; clone size: NA; J gene: TRBJ2-3; D gene: NA; CDR3 protein: CAIMSRGTSRGATDTQYF; CDR3 DNA: TGTGCCATCATGTCTCGGGGAACATCCCGGGGCGCCACAGATACGCAGTATTTT
V gene: TRBV29-1; clone size: NA; J gene: TRBJ2-1; D gene: TRBD2; CDR3 protein: CSVTSRGGRNEQFF; CDR3 DNA: TGCAGCGTTACTTCACGGGGGGGCCGGAATGAGCAGTTCTTC
V gene: TRBV6-1; clone size: NA; J gene: TRBJ2-7; D gene: NA; CDR3 protein: CASSEVGGGIHEQYF; CDR3 DNA: TGTGCCAGCAGTGAAGTGGGCGGAGGGATCCACGAGCAGTACTTC
V gene: TRBV6-6; clone size: NA; J gene: TRBJ1-1; D gene: TRBD1; CDR3 protein: CASSYSQGAFEAFF; CDR3 DNA: TGTGCCAGCAGTTACTCCCAGGGGGCTTTTGAAGCTTTCTTT
V gene: TRBV30; clone size: NA; J gene: TRBJ1-2; D gene: TRBD1; CDR3 protein: CAWSVRDRGAFNYGYTF; CDR3 DNA: TGTGCCTGGAGTGTACGGGACAGGGGAGCCTTTAACTATGGCTACACCTTC
V gene: TRBV7-6; clone size: NA; J gene: TRBJ2-2; D gene: NA; CDR3 protein: CASSSLRDTGELFF; CDR3 DNA: TGTGCCAGCAGCTCCCTCAGGGACACCGGGGAGCTGTTTTTT
V gene: TRBV12-2; clone size: NA; J gene: TRBJ1-5; D gene: NA; CDR3 protein: CASRSLIGRGNQPQHF; CDR3 DNA: TGTGCAAGTCGCTCCCTCATAGGACGGGGGAATCAGCCCCAGCATTTT
V gene: TRBV19; clone size: NA; J gene: TRBJ1-2; D gene: NA; CDR3 protein: CASTRDPFLGDGYTF; CDR3 DNA: TGTGCCAGTACCCGGGACCCTTTTTTAGGTGATGGCTACACCTTC
V gene: TRBV10-3; clone size: NA; J gene: TRBJ1-3; D gene: NA; CDR3 protein: CAIGPRGAGNTIYF; CDR3 DNA: TGTGCCATCGGACCCCGCGGGGCTGGAAACACCATATATTTT
V gene: TRBV4-3; clone size: few; J gene: TRBJ1-5; D gene: NA; CDR3 protein: CASSQATDNQPQHF; CDR3 DNA: TGCGCCAGCAGCCAAGCTACAGACAATCAGCCCCAGCATTTT
V gene: TRBV18; clone size: NA; J gene: TRBJ2-1; D gene: NA; CDR3 protein: CASSPGLPGNEQFF; CDR3 DNA: TGTGCCAGCTCCCCCGGGCTCCCCGGGAATGAGCAGTTCTTC
V gene: TRBV7-8; clone size: NA; J gene: TRBJ2-3; D gene: NA; CDR3 protein: CASSFDRLRDPKPADTQYF; CDR3 DNA: TGTGCCAGCAGCTTTGACCGTCTCCGGGACCCCAAACCCGCAGATACGCAGTATTTT
V gene: TRBV30; clone size: once; J gene: TRBJ2-7; D gene: NA; CDR3 protein: CAWNPGNGWSYEQYF; CDR3 DNA: TGTGCCTGGAATCCGGGGAATGGTTGGTCCTACGAGCAGTACTTC
V gene: TRBV4-3; clone size: NA; J gene: TRBJ2-1; D gene: TRBD2; CDR3 protein: CASSQERTSGLNEQFF; CDR3 DNA: TGCGCCAGCAGCCAAGAGAGGACTAGCGGCTTGAATGAGCAGTTCTTC
V gene: TRBV18; clone size: NA; J gene: TRBJ2-2; D gene: NA; CDR3 protein: CASSARRATGELFF; CDR3 DNA: TGTGCCAGCTCGGCGCGCAGGGCCACCGGGGAGCTGTTTTTT
V gene: TRBV7-2; clone size: NA; J gene: TRBJ2-3; D gene: NA; CDR3 protein: CASSFGDTQYF; CDR3 DNA: TGTGCCAGCAGCTTTGGCGATACGCAGTATTTT
V gene: TRBV6-1; clone size: NA; J gene: TRBJ1-4; D gene: NA; CDR3 protein: CASSEVWNSHEKLFF; CDR3 DNA: TGTGCCAGCAGTGAAGTTTGGAACAGTCACGAAAAACTGTTTTTT
V gene: TRBV7-2; clone size: NA; J gene: TRBJ1-4; D gene: NA; CDR3 protein: CASSLGMGPGEKLFF; CDR3 DNA: TGTGCCAGCAGCTTAGGTATGGGACCGGGTGAAAAACTGTTTTTT